These 32 T cell receptor beta chains were sequenced from one sample in a study of cytomegalovirus exposure and HLA in healthy donors. PCR primers comprised 60 Vbeta and 13 Jbeta primers. Sequenced by immunoSEQ multiplex PCR; TCRdb stores in-frame clones only, minus some. The table records 130,000 or so clones, around 9% of them present only once. The sequenced sample was PBMCs. The source is a man in his forties or fifties in good health and CMV-seronegative.

This clone was detected a few times. The chain links TRBV29-1 to TRBJ2-7; no clear D gene. V gave up 6 bases and J gave up 0 bases, with 12 bases separating them. The CDR3 has 13 amino acids. The germline CDR1 and CDR2 sequences are SQVTM and ANQGSEA. CDR3 residues: CSVVTPSSYEQYF. The CDR3 DNA reads as TGCAGCGTCGTGACACCGAGCTCCTACGAGCAGTACTTC.

The rearrangement links TRBV18 to TRBJ2-7; 10 bases agree with TRBD1. The CDR3 is 12 amino acids. V shed 6 bases and J 7 bases; nucleotides not matched to a gene: 3. Germline loops: CDR1 KGHSH, CDR2 LQKENI. The CDR3 sequence is CASSTGQGEQYF. The CDR3, as DNA: TGTGCCAGCTCCACGGGACAGGGGGAGCAGTACTTC. The whole variable domain, remainder taken from reference TRBV18 and TRBJ2-7, is NAGVMQNPRHLVRRRGQEARLRCSPMKGHSHVYWYRQLPEEGLKFMVYLQKENIIDESGMPKERFSAEFPKEGPSILRIQQVVRGDSAAYFCASSTGQGEQYFGPGTRLTVT.

In this sample, this clone turned up a few times. The genes are TRBV29-1 and TRBJ2-1; D is possibly TRBD2 (7 bases). Trimming left V 6 bases short and J 3 bases short, with 15 bases between. Germline V gene data show CDR1 as SQVTM and CDR2 as ANQGSEA. The CDR3 consists of 14 residues. The CDR3 sequence is CSVAKGGLYNEQFF. CDR3 nucleotide sequence: TGCAGCGTAGCAAAGGGGGGGCTCTACAATGAGCAGTTCTTC.

This chain joins TRBV10-3 and TRBJ2-2; D ambiguous. This CDR3 contains 12 residues. Trimming removed 6 bases at V and 0 bases at J, with 2 bases between. The germline V gene has CDR1 ENHRY and CDR2 SYGVKD. CDR3: CAISANTGELFF. DNA for the CDR3: TGTGCCATCAGCGCGAACACCGGGGAGCTGTTTTTT.

The chain recombines TRBV5-1 with TRBJ2-2, with D tentatively TRBD2 (5 bases). The CDR3 has 16 amino acids. Trimming cost V 0 bases and J 6 bases, with 15 bases left between them. Germline values: CDR1 SGHRS, CDR2 YFSETQ. The CDR3 is CASSLEGAEWPGELFF. CDR3 nucleotide sequence: TGCGCCAGCAGCTTGGAGGGAGCGGAGTGGCCCGGGGAGCTGTTTTTT.

The chain links TRBV27 to TRBJ2-2; 9 bases match TRBD2. From germline, CDR1 is MNHEY and CDR2 SMNVEV (reference sequence). Trimming removed 5 bases from V and 7 bases from J; junction bases left unmatched: 11. The CDR3 runs to 16 residues. The CDR3 DNA is TGTGCCAGCAGTCATTCACCGGGACTAGCTGGCGGGGAGCTGTTTTTT. It yields the protein CASSHSPGLAGGELFF.

The gene calls are TRBV13 and TRBJ2-7; TRBD1 agrees at 10 bases. With 5 bases clipped from V and 1 base from J, the junction kept 5 bases outside the gene matches. Germline V gene data show CDR1 as PRHDT and CDR2 as FYEKMQ (reference sequence). The CDR3 runs 15 residues. CDR3: CASSSRDRGSYEQYF. The CDR3 bases are TGTGCCAGCAGCAGCCGGGACAGGGGTTCCTACGAGCAGTACTTC.

This clone was picked up a small number of times. The chain uses TRBV2 and TRBJ2-5; D perhaps matches TRBD1 (5 bases). This CDR3 region has 16 residues. Trimming stripped 4 bases from V and 5 bases from J, with 20 bases between. From germline, CDR1 is SNHLY and CDR2 FYNNEI. The CDR3 DNA follows: TGTGCCAGCAGTGCTAGGGGTGGCGGAGTAGGGGAGACCCAGTACTTC. Translating it yields CASSARGGGVGETQYF.

This clone was observed a handful of times. The V gene is TRBV4-3, the J gene TRBJ1-1, with D maybe TRBD1 (5 bases). From germline, CDR1 is LGHNA and CDR2 YSLEER. The CDR3 loop spans 15 amino acids. V was cut by 1 base and J by 2 bases, with 11 bases left in between. This chain's CDR3 is CASSQVGGDNTEAFF. CDR3 bases: TGCGCCAGCAGCCAAGTGGGAGGGGATAACACTGAAGCTTTCTTT.

In its sample, this clone was seen a few times. The chain uses TRBV27 and TRBJ2-6; 7 bases match TRBD1. The CDR3 has 17 residues. CDR1 and CDR2 from the germline V gene are MNHEY and SMNVEV (reference sequence). With 5 bases clipped from V and 0 bases from J, the junction kept 7 bases outside the gene matches. CDR3: CASSPRDRSSGANVLTF. Written as DNA, the CDR3 is TGTGCCAGCAGTCCCCGGGACAGATCCTCTGGGGCCAACGTCCTGACTTTC.

The table lists this clone with a few counts. This sample includes further DNA sequences coding for the same CDR3. The rearrangement links TRBV28 to TRBJ2-7; D might be TRBD1 (5 bases). The germline V and J ends were trimmed by 2 bases and 0 bases, with 11 bases remaining between them. The CDR3 has 15 amino acids. CDR1 is MDHEN, CDR2 SYDVKM, per germline. This CDR3 is CASSLRGLSSYEQYF. The CDR3 DNA reads as TGTGCCAGCAGTTTAAGGGGTCTCAGCTCCTACGAGCAGTACTTC.

This clone was seen repeatedly, ten times or more. V is TRBV19 and J is TRBJ1-2, with D maybe TRBD1 (6 bases). Looked up from germline, CDR1 is LNHDA and CDR2 is SQIVND (reference sequence). This CDR3 spans 13 amino acids. V dropped 7 bases and J dropped 4 bases, with 13 bases sitting between them. CDR3 in DNA: TGTGCCAGTACCCCTGACAGGATCTATGGCTACACCTTC. This gives the protein CASTPDRIYGYTF.

V and J are TRBV4-3 and TRBJ2-7; 12 bases are shared with TRBD2. V shed 4 bases and J 2 bases; nucleotides not matched to a gene: 3. The CDR3 consists of 15 residues. Germline assignment: CDR1 LGHNA and CDR2 YSLEER. In nucleotides, the CDR3 is TGCGCCAGCAGCCTGACTAGCGGGGGCCCCTACGAGCAGTACTTC. It codes for CASSLTSGGPYEQYF.

This clone has a handful of counts. The chain carries TRBV28 and TRBJ2-7; 8 nucleotides match TRBD2. Germline V CDR1 and CDR2: MDHEN, SYDVKM. V lost 6 bases to trimming and J lost 2 bases; unmatched junction nucleotides: 12. The CDR3 is 16 residues long. The CDR3 region has the DNA TGTGCCAGCAGACCCCGGGGGGGCAGTGCAGCCTACGAGCAGTACTTC. Residues: CASRPRGGSAAYEQYF.

The J gene is TRBJ2-2, the V gene TRBV7-2; no firm D call. Germline CDR1 reads SGHTA; CDR2 reads FQGNSA. The CDR3 is 12 residues long. The V and J ends lost 3 bases and 6 bases respectively, with 5 bases between them. CDR3 coding DNA: TGTGCCAGCAGCTTGGAGTCCGGGGAGCTGTTTTTT. Amino acids: CASSLESGELFF.

This clone was found a few times. The chain has TRBV9 and TRBJ2-6, with 9 bases identical to TRBD1. Trimming cost V 4 bases and J 2 bases; bases outside gene matches: 7. The CDR3 totals 17 residues. CDR1 is SGDLS and CDR2 is YYNGEE in the germline V gene. The CDR3 DNA reads as TGTGCCAGCAGCCCCAGGACAGGGGACGCTGGGGCCAACGTCCTGACTTTC. This encodes CASSPRTGDAGANVLTF.

This clone occurred a few times. The chain has TRBV15 and TRBJ2-5; TRBD2 might be the D (5 bases). Trimming stripped 1 base from V and 0 bases from J, with 12 bases between. This CDR3 has 16 amino acids. Germline loops: CDR1 LNHNV, CDR2 YYDKDF (reference sequence). This chain's CDR3 is CATSRVAAEYQETQYF. Here the CDR3 DNA reads TGTGCCACCAGCAGAGTGGCAGCGGAGTACCAAGAGACCCAGTACTTC.

The chain combines TRBV6-5 with TRBJ1-1, with D hard to call. The CDR3 has 14 amino acids. Germline values: CDR1 MNHEY, CDR2 SVGAGI. V gave up 0 bases and J gave up 4 bases, with 9 bases separating them. The chain's CDR3 is CASSYSGGLTEAFF. CDR3 bases: TGTGCCAGCAGTTACTCGGGAGGGCTCACTGAAGCTTTCTTT.

The rearrangement uses TRBV29-1 and TRBJ1-1; 10 bases line up with TRBD1. After removal of 0 bases from V and 3 bases from J, the junction contained 10 bases not matched to a gene. Germline loops: CDR1 SQVTM, CDR2 ANQGSEA. This CDR3 comprises 17 residues. Here the CDR3 DNA reads TGCAGCGTTGAAGATCTAGACAGGGGGCCGACTCACACTGAAGCTTTCTTT. Protein sequence: CSVEDLDRGPTHTEAFF.

The table lists this clone with a few counts. CDR3 loop: CASSSPGRGIEKLFF. CDR3 nucleotide sequence: TGTGCCAGCAGCTCACCGGGACGGGGGATTGAAAAACTGTTTTTT. The V call is TRBV5-4, the J call TRBJ1-4; possible D gene TRBD1, 5 bases. CDR3 size: 15 residues. Germline lookup yields CDR1 SGHNT and CDR2 YYREEE (reference sequence). V dropped 3 bases and J dropped 7 bases, with 16 bases sitting between them.

This clone has just a few counts. The chain links TRBV6-5 to TRBJ2-3; TRBD2 might be the D (5 bases). The CDR3 runs to 15 residues. In germline, CDR1 is MNHEY, CDR2 SVGAGI. V dropped 7 bases and J dropped 0 bases, with 14 bases sitting between them. CDR3 residues: CASKVWTFSTDTQYF. As DNA, the CDR3 is TGTGCCAGCAAGGTTTGGACTTTTAGCACAGATACGCAGTATTTT.

This clone was picked up a small number of times. The chain combines TRBV11-2 with TRBJ1-1; the match to TRBD1 covers 10 bases. The ends lost 1 base at V and 3 bases at J; junction bases unmatched: 5. The CDR3 is made up of 16 amino acids. Per the germline V gene, CDR1 is SGHAT and CDR2 is FQNNGV. This chain's CDR3 is CASSLGGQGLDTEAFF. CDR3 coding DNA: TGTGCCAGCAGCTTAGGGGGACAGGGGTTAGACACTGAAGCTTTCTTT.

V and J are TRBV9 and TRBJ1-1; D is undetermined. Germline V gene data show CDR1 as SGDLS and CDR2 as YYNGEE. The CDR3 is 14 amino acids. Trimming took off 0 bases at V and 2 bases at J, with 8 bases between the two ends. CDR3 residues: CASSVGTANTEAFF. The CDR3 DNA reads TGTGCCAGCAGCGTAGGAACAGCTAACACTGAAGCTTTCTTT.

This clone has only a few counts. The gene calls are TRBV19 and TRBJ2-3; TRBD1 might be the D (6 bases). The CDR3 has 15 residues. Per germline, CDR1 LNHDA and CDR2 SQIVND (reference sequence). The V end was cut by 6 bases, the J end by 0 bases, with 13 bases between. The CDR3 region has the DNA TGTGCCAGTAGGACCGACAGGTCTAGCACAGATACGCAGTATTTT. Protein sequence: CASRTDRSSTDTQYF.

This clone turned up a few times. DNA for the CDR3: TGTGCCAGTAGCATTGATCCCAGGGGGCCAGATACGCAGTATTTT. It is translated as CASSIDPRGPDTQYF. The V call is TRBV19, the J call TRBJ2-3, with 8 bases matching TRBD1. From germline, CDR1 is LNHDA and CDR2 SQIVND (reference sequence). This CDR3 region has 15 residues. J lost 4 bases, V lost 6 bases, and 9 bases had no gene match.

The chain carries TRBV27 and TRBJ1-1, with 7 positions matching TRBD1. Germline-derived CDR1 and CDR2 are MNHEY and SMNVEV (reference sequence). The V gene end was trimmed by 2 bases and the J gene end by 2 bases; junction bases not matched to a gene: 5. The CDR3 spans 15 residues. In DNA form, the CDR3 reads TGTGCCAGCAGTTTAAAACCAGGGGGAAACACTGAAGCTTTCTTT. Translating gives CASSLKPGGNTEAFF.

This clone has just a few counts. V gene TRBV19 combines with J gene TRBJ1-5, with D perhaps matching TRBD1 (6 bases). Germline CDR1 reads LNHDA; CDR2 reads SQIVND (reference sequence). There are 15 residues in the CDR3. The V gene lost 0 bases and the J gene lost 8 bases, with 14 bases spanning the gap. The CDR3 reads CASSIDWTALEPQHF. As DNA, the CDR3 is TGTGCCAGTAGTATAGATTGGACAGCCTTGGAGCCCCAGCATTTT.

The CDR3 spells CASSQGGGNGYTF. The CDR3 DNA is TGTGCCAGCAGCCAAGGAGGAGGGAATGGCTACACCTTC. V is TRBV4-2 and J is TRBJ1-2; D uncertain. In germline, CDR1 is LGHNA, CDR2 YNFKEQ. The CDR3 contains 13 residues. V was trimmed by 1 base and J by 6 bases, leaving 9 bases between them.

This clone was counted between two and nine times. The chain combines TRBV4-1 with TRBJ1-6, with TRBD1 as a possible D gene (5 bases). The CDR3 is 16 amino acids. The germline V gene encodes CDR1 MGHRA and CDR2 YSYEKL. Trimming left V 0 bases short and J 7 bases short, with 13 bases between. The CDR3: CASSQELQGLNSPLHF. As DNA, the CDR3 is TGCGCCAGCAGCCAAGAATTGCAGGGTCTGAATTCACCCCTCCACTTT.

The gene calls are TRBV5-1 and TRBJ1-2; the match to TRBD1 covers 7 bases. The CDR3 is 18 residues long. With V trimmed by 0 bases and J by 2 bases, 13 bases remained unmatched. Germline-derived CDR1 and CDR2 are SGHRS and YFSETQ. The CDR3: CASSLDGYYGTVNYGYTF. The CDR3, as DNA: TGCGCCAGCAGCTTGGACGGTTATTACGGGACAGTCAACTATGGCTACACCTTC. Combining the CDR3 with reference TRBV5-1 and TRBJ1-2 gives the whole variable domain KAGVTQTPRYLIKTRGQQVTLSCSPISGHRSVSWYQQTPGQGLQFLFEYFSETQRNKGNFPGRFSGRQFSNSRSEMNVSTLELGDSALYLCASSLDGYYGTVNYGYTFGSGTRLTVV.

This chain connects TRBV6-1 to TRBJ1-1, with 9 positions matching TRBD1. The CDR3 has 13 residues. Germline loops: CDR1 MNHNS, CDR2 SASEGT. Trimming cost V 8 bases and J 13 bases; bases outside gene matches: 14. The CDR3 nucleotides read TGTGCCAGCCTCTCTGAGGGACAGGGAAAGGTTTTCTTT. Its translation: CASLSEGQGKVFF.

The CDR3 coding sequence is TGTGCCAGCAGCCTAGGCGGGGGCGAGCAGTTCTTC. Its protein product is CASSLGGGEQFF. This chain joins TRBV11-2 and TRBJ2-1; D may be TRBD2 (7 bases). Germline V CDR1 and CDR2: SGHAT, FQNNGV. Trimming removed 5 bases from V and 10 bases from J, with 12 bases in between. CDR3 size: 12 residues. The whole variable domain, remainder taken from reference TRBV11-2 and TRBJ2-1, is EAGVAQSPRYKIIEKRQSVAFWCNPISGHATLYWYQQILGQGPKLLIQFQNNGVVDDSQLPKDRFSAERLKGVDSTLKIQPAKLEDSAVYLCASSLGGGEQFFGPGTRLTVL.